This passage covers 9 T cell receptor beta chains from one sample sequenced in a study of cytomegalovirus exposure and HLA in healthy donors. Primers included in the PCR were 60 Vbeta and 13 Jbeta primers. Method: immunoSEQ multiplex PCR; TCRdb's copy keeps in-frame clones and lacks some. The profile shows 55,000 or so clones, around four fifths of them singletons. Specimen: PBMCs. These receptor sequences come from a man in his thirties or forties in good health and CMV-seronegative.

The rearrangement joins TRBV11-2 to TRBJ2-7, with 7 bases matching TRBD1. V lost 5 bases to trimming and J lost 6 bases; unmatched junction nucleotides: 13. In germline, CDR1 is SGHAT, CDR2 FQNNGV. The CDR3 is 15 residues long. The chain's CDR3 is CASSQRPDRVVEQYF. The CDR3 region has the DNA TGTGCCAGCAGCCAACGGCCAGACAGGGTGGTCGAGCAGTACTTC.

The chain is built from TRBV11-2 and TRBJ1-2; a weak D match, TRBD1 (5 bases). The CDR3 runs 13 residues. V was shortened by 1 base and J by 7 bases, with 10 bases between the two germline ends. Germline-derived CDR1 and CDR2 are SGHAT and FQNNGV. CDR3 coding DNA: TGTGCCAGCAGCTTAGCGGGCGGGGGTGGCTACACCTTC. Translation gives CASSLAGGGGYTF.

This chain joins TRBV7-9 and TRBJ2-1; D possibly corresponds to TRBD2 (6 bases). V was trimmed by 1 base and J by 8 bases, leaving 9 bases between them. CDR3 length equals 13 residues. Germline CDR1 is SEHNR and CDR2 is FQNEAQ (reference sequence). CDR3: CASSLGPGDEQFF. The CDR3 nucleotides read TGTGCCAGCAGCTTAGGACCGGGAGATGAGCAGTTCTTC.

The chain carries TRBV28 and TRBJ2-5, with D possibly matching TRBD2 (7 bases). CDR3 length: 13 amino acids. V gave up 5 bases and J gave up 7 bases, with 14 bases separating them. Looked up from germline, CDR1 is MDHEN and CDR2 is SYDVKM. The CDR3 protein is CASSRGTGGTQYF. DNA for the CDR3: TGTGCCAGCAGTAGGGGGACGGGGGGGACCCAGTACTTC. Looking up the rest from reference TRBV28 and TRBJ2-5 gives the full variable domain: DVKVTQSSRYLVKRTGEKVFLECVQDMDHENMFWYRQDPGLGLRLIYFSYDVKMKEKGDIPEGYSVSREKKERFSLILESASTNQTSMYLCASSRGTGGTQYFGPGTRLLVL.

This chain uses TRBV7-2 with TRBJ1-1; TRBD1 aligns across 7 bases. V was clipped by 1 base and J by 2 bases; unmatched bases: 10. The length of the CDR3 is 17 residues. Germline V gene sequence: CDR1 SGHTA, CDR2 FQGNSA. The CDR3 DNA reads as TGTGCCAGCAGCTTAGGGCCTCCGGGACAGTACAACACTGAAGCTTTCTTT. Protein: CASSLGPPGQYNTEAFF.

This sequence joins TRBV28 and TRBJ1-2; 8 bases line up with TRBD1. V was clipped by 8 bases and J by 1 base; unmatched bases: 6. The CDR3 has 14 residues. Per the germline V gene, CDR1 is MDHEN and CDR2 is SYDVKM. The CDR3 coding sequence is TGTGCCAGCGAACCAGGGGGCCATAACTATGGCTACACCTTC. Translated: CASEPGGHNYGYTF.

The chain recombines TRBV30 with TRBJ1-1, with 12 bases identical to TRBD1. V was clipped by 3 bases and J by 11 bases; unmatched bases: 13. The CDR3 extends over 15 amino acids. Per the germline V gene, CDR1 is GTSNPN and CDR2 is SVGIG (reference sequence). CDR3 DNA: TGTGCCTGGAGGCGACCCGGGACAGGGGGCGCGAGGGCTTTCTTT. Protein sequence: CAWRRPGTGGARAFF. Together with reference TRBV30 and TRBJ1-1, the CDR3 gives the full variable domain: SQTIHQWPATLVQPVGSPLSLECTVEGTSNPNLYWYRQAAGRGLQLLFYSVGIGQISSEVPQNLSASRPQDRQFILSSKKLLLSDSGFYLCAWRRPGTGGARAFFGQGTRLTVV.

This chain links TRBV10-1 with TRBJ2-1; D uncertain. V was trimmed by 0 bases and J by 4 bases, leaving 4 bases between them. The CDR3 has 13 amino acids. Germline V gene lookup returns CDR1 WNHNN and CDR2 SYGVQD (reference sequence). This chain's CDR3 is CASSESMYNEQFF. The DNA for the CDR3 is TGCGCCAGCAGTGAGTCCATGTACAATGAGCAGTTCTTC.

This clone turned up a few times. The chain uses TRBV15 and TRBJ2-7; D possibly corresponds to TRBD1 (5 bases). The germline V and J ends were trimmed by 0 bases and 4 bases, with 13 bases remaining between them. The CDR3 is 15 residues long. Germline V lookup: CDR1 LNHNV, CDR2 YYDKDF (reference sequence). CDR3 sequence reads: CATSRETVGVYEQYF. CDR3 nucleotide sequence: TGTGCCACCAGCAGAGAAACGGTAGGGGTTTACGAGCAGTACTTC.